The source of this T cell receptor (beta chain) is a study of blood T cells in healthy people across ages. This CDR3 comprises 12 residues. The germline V gene has CDR1 DFQATT and CDR2 SNEGSKA (reference sequence). Trimming at V came to 7 bases and at J to 4 bases, leaving 4 bases not matched to a gene. As concerns this clonotype: Its matching antigen is unknown.

Alongside a J-beta primer mix, a sample-barcoded 5' primer served in a second PCR lasting roughly 7 to 12 cycles. Via MiXCR, TCRdb re-called the 5' RACE reads, giving one row per CDR3 protein. The table shows 1.5 million to 2 million distinct CDR3 sequences, with 25% to 30% occurring only once. Findings and caveats of the study: Diversity estimates drawn from one million T cells were deemed underestimates. Conclusively comparing naive with antigen-experienced cells was impossible with unsorted PBMCs.

The specimen was blood. The chain couples TRBV20-1 to TRBJ2-7, with TRBD2 identical over 10 bases. The receptor was derived from a woman aged 25 to 45 in good health. The CDR3 region has the DNA TGCAGTGTTAAGCGGGAGGGGTACGAGCAGTACTTC. Its translation: CSVKREGYEQYF.